Presented here are 8 T cell receptor beta chains from one specimen sequenced in a study of CXCR3-negative and CXCR3-positive naive CD8 T cells. Study observations and caveats: CXCR3-positive naive cells carried more hydrophobic TRB CDR3s than CXCR3-negative naive cells did.

UMI-tagged TRB cDNA libraries were built via 5' RACE. From its re-call of the 5' RACE reads, TCRdb lists each CDR3 protein once, without DNA. The sample totals some 85,000 distinct CDR3 sequences. Antigens for these TCRs are unknown. The sample consisted of naive CXCR3+ CD8+ T cells from blood. Subset denoted: CD45RO-CCR7+CD27+CD95- naive CD8+ T cells expressing CXCR3 (TNR3+). The receptors here all came from a human donor in good health. Some clones in this sample may be carry-over from other donors' samples.

The rearrangement links TRBV4-1 to TRBJ2-1; TCRdb lists TRBD1, though no DNA is available to test this call. This CDR3 has 15 residues. Germline-derived CDR1 and CDR2 are MGHRA and YSYEKL. This chain's CDR3 is CASSHAGQGRHEQFF.

V usage is TRBV10-3 and J usage is TRBJ2-1; there is no DNA to check the TCRdb D call of TRBD2. The germline V gene has CDR1 ENHRY and CDR2 SYGVKD. This CDR3 has 12 amino acids. The CDR3 sequence is CAILGPRGEQFF.

The chain carries TRBV29-1 and TRBJ1-2; the TCRdb call, TRBD1, lacks DNA for checking. The germline CDR1 and CDR2 sequences are SQVTM and ANQGSEA. The CDR3 is 13 amino acids. CDR3 residues: CSVEEDRNYGYTF.

The chain uses TRBV3-1 and TRBJ2-1; TCRdb names TRBD2, which stays unverified in the absence of DNA. In germline, CDR1 is LGHDT, CDR2 YNNKEL (reference sequence). The CDR3 is 17 residues long. CDR3: CASSQDWVGAGVNEQFF.

The chain is built from TRBV29-1 and TRBJ2-5. The CDR3 contains 14 residues. The germline V gene encodes CDR1 SQVTM and CDR2 ANQGSEA. The CDR3 sequence: CSVRTDPRRETQYF.

The chain recombines TRBV7-6 with TRBJ1-4; TCRdb picks TRBD1, but there is no DNA to check that call. The CDR3 has 19 amino acids. The germline CDR1 and CDR2 sequences are SGHVS and FNYEAQ. The CDR3 region is CASSLEVWLLGQGYEKLFF.

The chain uses TRBV29-1 and TRBJ1-1; TCRdb's D call, TRBD1, is unchecked because there is no DNA. This CDR3 is built from 15 residues. Germline-derived CDR1 and CDR2 are SQVTM and ANQGSEA. The CDR3 region is CSVSDTRGVVTEAFF.

The chain combines TRBV5-1 with TRBJ2-1. The germline CDR1 and CDR2 sequences are SGHRS and YFSETQ. The CDR3 consists of 17 residues. CDR3 amino acids: CASSLDPLTFPHNEQCF.